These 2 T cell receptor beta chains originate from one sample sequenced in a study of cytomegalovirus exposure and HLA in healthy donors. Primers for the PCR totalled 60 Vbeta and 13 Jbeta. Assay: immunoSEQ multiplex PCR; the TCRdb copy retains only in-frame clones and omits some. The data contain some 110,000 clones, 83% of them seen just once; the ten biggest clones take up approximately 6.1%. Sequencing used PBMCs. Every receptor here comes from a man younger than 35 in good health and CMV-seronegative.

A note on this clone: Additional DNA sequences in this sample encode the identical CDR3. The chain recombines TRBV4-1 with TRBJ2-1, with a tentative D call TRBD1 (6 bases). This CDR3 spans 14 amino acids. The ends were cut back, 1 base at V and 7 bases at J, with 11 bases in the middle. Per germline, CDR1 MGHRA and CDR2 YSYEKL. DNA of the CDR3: TGCGCCAGCAGCCAAGGAGGGGGTACTAATGAGCAGTTCTTC. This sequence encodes CASSQGGGTNEQFF.

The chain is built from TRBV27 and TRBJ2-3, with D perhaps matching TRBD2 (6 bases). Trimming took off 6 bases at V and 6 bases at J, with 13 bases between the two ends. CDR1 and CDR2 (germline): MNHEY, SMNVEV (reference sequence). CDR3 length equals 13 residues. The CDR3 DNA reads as TGTGCCAGCAGGCGGGGCGCCGCGGATACGCAGTATTTT. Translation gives CASRRGAADTQYF.